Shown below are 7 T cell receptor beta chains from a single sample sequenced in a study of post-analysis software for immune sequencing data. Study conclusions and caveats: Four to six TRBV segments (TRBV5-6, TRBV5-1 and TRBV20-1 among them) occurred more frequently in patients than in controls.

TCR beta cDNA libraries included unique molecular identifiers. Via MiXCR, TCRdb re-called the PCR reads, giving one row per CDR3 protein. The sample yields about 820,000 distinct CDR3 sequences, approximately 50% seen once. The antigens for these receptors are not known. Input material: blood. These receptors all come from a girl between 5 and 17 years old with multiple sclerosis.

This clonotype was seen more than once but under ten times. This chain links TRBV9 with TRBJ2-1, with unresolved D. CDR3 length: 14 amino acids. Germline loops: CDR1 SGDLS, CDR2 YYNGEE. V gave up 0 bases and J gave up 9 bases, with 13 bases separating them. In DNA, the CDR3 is TGTGCCAGCAGCGTAGCTGAGGCTTGGGGTGAGCAGTTCTTC. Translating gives CASSVAEAWGEQFF.

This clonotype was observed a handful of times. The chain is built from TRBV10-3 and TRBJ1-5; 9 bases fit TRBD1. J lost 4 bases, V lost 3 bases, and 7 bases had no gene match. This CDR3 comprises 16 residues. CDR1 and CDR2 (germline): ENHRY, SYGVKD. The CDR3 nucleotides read TGTGCCATCAGTGACACTAAGGGACAGGGAAATCAGCCCCAGCATTTT. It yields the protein CAISDTKGQGNQPQHF.

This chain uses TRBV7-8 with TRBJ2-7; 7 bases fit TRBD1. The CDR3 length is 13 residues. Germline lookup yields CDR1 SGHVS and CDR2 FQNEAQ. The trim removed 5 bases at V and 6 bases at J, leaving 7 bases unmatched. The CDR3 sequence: CASSTPDRVEQYF. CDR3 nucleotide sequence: TGTGCCAGCAGCACACCCGACAGGGTCGAGCAGTACTTC.

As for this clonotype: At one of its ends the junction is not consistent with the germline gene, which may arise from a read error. CDR3 sequence reads: CANSQEGGIGSGANVLTF. For the CDR3, the DNA is TGCGCCAACAGCCAAGAAGGGGGAATAGGTTCTGGGGCCAACGTCCTGACTTTC. The chain joins TRBV4-1 to TRBJ2-6; TRBD1 might be the D (6 bases). This CDR3 is 18 amino acids long. CDR1 is MGHRA, CDR2 YSYEKL, per germline.

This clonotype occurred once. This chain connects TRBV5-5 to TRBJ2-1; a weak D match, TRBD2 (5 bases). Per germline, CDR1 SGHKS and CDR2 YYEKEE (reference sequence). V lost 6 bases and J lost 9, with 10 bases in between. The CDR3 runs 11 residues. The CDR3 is CASTGGGEQFF. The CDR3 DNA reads TGTGCCAGCACCGGAGGTGGTGAGCAGTTCTTC. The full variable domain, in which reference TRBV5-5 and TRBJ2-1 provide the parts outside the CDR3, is DAGVTQSPTHLIKTRGQQVTLRCSPISGHKSVSWYQQVLGQGPQFIFQYYEKEERGRGNFPDRFSARQFPNYSSELNVNALLLGDSALYLCASTGGGEQFFGPGTRLTVL.

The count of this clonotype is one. The CDR3 loop reads CSASLGGMPYNEQYF. CDR3 bases: TGCAGTGCTAGCCTCGGGGGGATGCCCTACAATGAGCAGTACTTC. V and J are TRBV20-1 and TRBJ2-7, with TRBD2 matching 7 bases. J lost 7 bases, V lost 3 bases, and 15 bases had no gene match. Per germline, CDR1 DFQATT and CDR2 SNEGSKA (reference sequence). The CDR3 consists of 15 residues.

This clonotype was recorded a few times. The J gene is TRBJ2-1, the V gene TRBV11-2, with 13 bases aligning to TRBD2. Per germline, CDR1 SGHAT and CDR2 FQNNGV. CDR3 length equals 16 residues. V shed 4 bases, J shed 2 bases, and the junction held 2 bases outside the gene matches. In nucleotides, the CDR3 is TGTGCCAGCAGCTGGGGGACTAGCGGGGCCTACAATGAGCAGTTCTTC. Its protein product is CASSWGTSGAYNEQFF.